A single sample gave rise to the 8 T cell receptor beta chains below, sequenced in a study of blood T cell repertoires in COVID-19. This table comes from immunoSEQ multiplex PCR, and its TCRdb copy is limited to in-frame clones, with some not included. The profile shows more than 10,000 clones, around 87% of them singletons. What was sequenced was peripheral blood. All receptors come from a human donor with active COVID-19. The donor label of this sample is uncertain.

The chain uses TRBV27 and TRBJ2-3; possibly TRBD1 for D (6 bases). V lost 3 bases and J 8 bases, leaving 15 bases between the germline ends. In germline, CDR1 is MNHEY, CDR2 SMNVEV (reference sequence). The CDR3 consists of 14 residues. CDR3 bases: TGTGCCAGCAGTTTGGGACATCCGAGGGGTACGCAGTATTTT. Protein: CASSLGHPRGTQYF.

The rearrangement links TRBV5-1 to TRBJ1-3, with no clear D. Looked up from germline, CDR1 is SGHRS and CDR2 is YFSETQ. The CDR3 totals 14 residues. V was shortened by 4 bases and J by 0 bases, with 8 bases between the two germline ends. The CDR3 sequence is CASSGGSSGNTIYF. The CDR3 DNA reads as TGCGCCAGCAGCGGCGGGAGCTCTGGAAACACCATATATTTT. Looking up the rest from reference TRBV5-1 and TRBJ1-3 gives the full variable domain: KAGVTQTPRYLIKTRGQQVTLSCSPISGHRSVSWYQQTPGQGLQFLFEYFSETQRNKGNFPGRFSGRQFSNSRSEMNVSTLELGDSALYLCASSGGSSGNTIYFGEGSWLTVV.

The chain combines TRBV6-2 or TRBV6-3 with TRBJ1-2, with D perhaps TRBD1 (5 bases). Trimming took 0 bases from V and 8 from J, leaving 16 bases between them. The CDR3 has 15 residues. Looked up from germline, CDR1 is MNHEY and CDR2 is SVGEGT. CDR3: CASSYSTRWGRGYTF. Written as DNA, the CDR3 is TGTGCCAGCAGTTACTCGACTAGGTGGGGACGAGGCTACACCTTC.

The chain recombines TRBV5-4 with TRBJ2-7; 7 bases map to TRBD1. The CDR3 runs to 15 residues. In germline, CDR1 is SGHNT, CDR2 YYREEE (reference sequence). After removal of 0 bases from V and 3 bases from J, the junction contained 6 bases not matched to a gene. For the CDR3, the DNA is TGTGCCAGCAGCTTGGGACAGGGCTCTATCTACGAGCAGTACTTC. Residues: CASSLGQGSIYEQYF. The complete variable domain, with remaining parts taken from reference TRBV5-4 and TRBJ2-7, reads ETGVTQSPTHLIKTRGQQVTLRCSSQSGHNTVSWYQQALGQGPQFIFQYYREEENGRGNFPPRFSGLQFPNYSSELNVNALELDDSALYLCASSLGQGSIYEQYFGPGTRLTVT.

The chain couples TRBV7-2 to TRBJ2-7; 9 nucleotides align to TRBD2. The CDR3 extends over 17 amino acids. CDR1 is SGHTA and CDR2 is FQGNSA in the germline V gene. V gave up 2 bases and J gave up 1 base; unmatched junction bases: 9. CDR3: CASSLKYSSGASYEQYF. The CDR3 DNA reads TGTGCCAGCAGCTTAAAATATTCTAGCGGGGCGTCCTACGAGCAGTACTTC.

This chain uses TRBV5-5 with TRBJ1-5, with 7 bases aligning to TRBD1. CDR3 length: 17 amino acids. Trimming removed 3 bases from V and 1 base from J; junction bases left unmatched: 10. In germline, CDR1 is SGHKS, CDR2 YYEKEE (reference sequence). CDR3 amino acids: CASSSLLTGISNQPQHF. CDR3 nucleotide sequence: TGTGCCAGCAGCTCCCTACTGACAGGGATAAGCAATCAGCCCCAGCATTTT.

The chain joins TRBV7-3 to TRBJ2-7; 7 nucleotides agree with TRBD2. The trim removed 1 base at V and 6 bases at J, leaving 6 bases unmatched. The CDR3 has 14 residues. Germline CDR1 SGHTA, CDR2 FQGTGA. The CDR3 DNA is TGTGCCAGCAGCTTAAACGGGGGAGGGTCCGAGCAGTACTTC. This encodes CASSLNGGGSEQYF.

Only a few counts were recorded for this clone. In DNA, the CDR3 is TGCGCCAGCAGCAGACGCCCGAGGGATACGCAGTATTTT. It is translated as CASSRRPRDTQYF. The chain links TRBV5-1 to TRBJ2-3; no clear D. Between the trimmed V and J ends, which lost 4 bases and 6 bases, there was a span of 12 bases. The CDR3 consists of 13 residues. CDR1 is SGHRS and CDR2 is YFSETQ in the germline V gene. The full variable domain, in which reference TRBV5-1 and TRBJ2-3 provide the parts outside the CDR3, is KAGVTQTPRYLIKTRGQQVTLSCSPISGHRSVSWYQQTPGQGLQFLFEYFSETQRNKGNFPGRFSGRQFSNSRSEMNVSTLELGDSALYLCASSRRPRDTQYFGPGTRLTVL.